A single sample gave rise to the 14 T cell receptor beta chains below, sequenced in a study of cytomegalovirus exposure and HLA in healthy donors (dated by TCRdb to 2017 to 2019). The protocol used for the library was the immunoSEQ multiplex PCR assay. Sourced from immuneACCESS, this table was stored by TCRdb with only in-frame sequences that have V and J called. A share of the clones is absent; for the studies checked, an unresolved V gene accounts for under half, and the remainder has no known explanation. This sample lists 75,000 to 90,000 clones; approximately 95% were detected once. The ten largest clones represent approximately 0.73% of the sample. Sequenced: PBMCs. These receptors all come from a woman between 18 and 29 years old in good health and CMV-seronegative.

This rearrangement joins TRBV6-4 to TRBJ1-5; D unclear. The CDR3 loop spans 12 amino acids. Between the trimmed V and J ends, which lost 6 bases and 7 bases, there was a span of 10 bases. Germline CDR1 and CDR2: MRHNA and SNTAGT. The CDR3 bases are TGTGCCAGCAGAGGGCCTAGCCAGCCCCAGCATTTT. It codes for CASRGPSQPQHF.

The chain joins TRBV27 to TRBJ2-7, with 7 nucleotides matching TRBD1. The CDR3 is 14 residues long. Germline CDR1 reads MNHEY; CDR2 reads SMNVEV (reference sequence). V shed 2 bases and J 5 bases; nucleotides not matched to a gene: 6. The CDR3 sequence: CASSLTRGSHEQYF. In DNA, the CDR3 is TGTGCCAGCAGTTTAACCAGGGGGAGTCACGAGCAGTACTTC.

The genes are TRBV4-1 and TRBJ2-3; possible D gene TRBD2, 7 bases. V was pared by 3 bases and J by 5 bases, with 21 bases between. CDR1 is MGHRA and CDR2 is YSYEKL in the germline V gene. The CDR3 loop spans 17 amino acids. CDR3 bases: TGCGCCAGCAGCCAGACATTAGGGGGAGGGGAGGGAGATACGCAGTATTTT. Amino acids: CASSQTLGGGEGDTQYF.

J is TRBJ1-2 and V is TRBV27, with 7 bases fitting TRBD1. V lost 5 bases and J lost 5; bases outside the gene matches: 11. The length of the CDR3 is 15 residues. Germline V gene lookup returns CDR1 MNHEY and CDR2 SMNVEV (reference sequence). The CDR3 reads CASSLFQGQDYGYTF. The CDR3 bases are TGTGCCAGCAGTCTTTTCCAAGGACAGGATTATGGCTACACCTTC.

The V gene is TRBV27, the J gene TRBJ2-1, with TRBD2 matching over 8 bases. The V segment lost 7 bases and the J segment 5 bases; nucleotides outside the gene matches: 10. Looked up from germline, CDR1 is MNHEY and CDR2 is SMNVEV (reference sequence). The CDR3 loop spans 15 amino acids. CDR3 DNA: TGTGCCAGCACTACGCGGCTAGCGGGTAACAATGAGCAGTTCTTC. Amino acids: CASTTRLAGNNEQFF.

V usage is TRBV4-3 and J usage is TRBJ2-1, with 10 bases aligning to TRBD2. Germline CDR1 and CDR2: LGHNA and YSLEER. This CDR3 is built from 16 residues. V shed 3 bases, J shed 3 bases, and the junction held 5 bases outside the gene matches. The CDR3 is CASSHILAGDYNEQFF. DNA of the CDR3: TGCGCCAGCAGCCACATTCTAGCGGGGGACTACAATGAGCAGTTCTTC.

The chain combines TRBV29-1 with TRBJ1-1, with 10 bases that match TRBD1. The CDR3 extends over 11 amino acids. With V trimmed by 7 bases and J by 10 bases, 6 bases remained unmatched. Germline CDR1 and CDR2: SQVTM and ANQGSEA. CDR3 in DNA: TGCAGCGCCGGGACAGGGGTTTCAGCTTTCTTT. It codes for CSAGTGVSAFF.

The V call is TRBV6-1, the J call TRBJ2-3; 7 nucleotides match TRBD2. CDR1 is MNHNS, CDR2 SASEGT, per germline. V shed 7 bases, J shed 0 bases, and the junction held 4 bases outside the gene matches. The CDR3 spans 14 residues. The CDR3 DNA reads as TGTGCCAGCACGGGAGGACCTAGCACAGATACGCAGTATTTT. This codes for CASTGGPSTDTQYF.

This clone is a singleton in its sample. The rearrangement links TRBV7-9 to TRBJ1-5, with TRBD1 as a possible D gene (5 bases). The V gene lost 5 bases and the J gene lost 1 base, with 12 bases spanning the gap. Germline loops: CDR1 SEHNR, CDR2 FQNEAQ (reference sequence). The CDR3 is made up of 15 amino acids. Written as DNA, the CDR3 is TGTGCCAGCAGCCCAGTTGGGGGGAGCAATCAGCCCCAGCATTTT. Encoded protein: CASSPVGGSNQPQHF.

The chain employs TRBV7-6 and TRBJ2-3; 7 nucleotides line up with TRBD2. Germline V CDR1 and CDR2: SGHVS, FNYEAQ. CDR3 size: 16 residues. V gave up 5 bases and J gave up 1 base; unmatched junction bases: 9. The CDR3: CASSTTSVTGTDTQYF. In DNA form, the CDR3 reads TGTGCCAGCAGCACTACTAGCGTCACTGGCACAGATACGCAGTATTTT.

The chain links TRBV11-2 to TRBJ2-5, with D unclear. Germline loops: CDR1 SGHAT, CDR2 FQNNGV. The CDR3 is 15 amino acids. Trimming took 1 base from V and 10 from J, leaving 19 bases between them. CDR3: CASSLVQAASTDQYF. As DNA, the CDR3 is TGTGCCAGCAGCTTAGTCCAGGCAGCATCAACGGACCAGTACTTC.

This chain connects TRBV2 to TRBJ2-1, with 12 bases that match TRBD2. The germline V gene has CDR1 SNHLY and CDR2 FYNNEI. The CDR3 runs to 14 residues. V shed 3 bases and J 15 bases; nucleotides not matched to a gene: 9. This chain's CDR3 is CASSEGLAGGPSFF. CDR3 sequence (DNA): TGTGCCAGCAGTGAGGGCCTAGCGGGGGGGCCGTCGTTCTTC.

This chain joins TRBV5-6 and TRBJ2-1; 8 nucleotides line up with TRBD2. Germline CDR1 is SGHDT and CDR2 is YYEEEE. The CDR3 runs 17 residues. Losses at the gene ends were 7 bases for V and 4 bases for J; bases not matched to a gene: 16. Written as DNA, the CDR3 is TGTGCCAGCGCGGGGGGAGCGGGGCCCTTGCCTTACAATGAGCAGTTCTTC. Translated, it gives CASAGGAGPLPYNEQFF.

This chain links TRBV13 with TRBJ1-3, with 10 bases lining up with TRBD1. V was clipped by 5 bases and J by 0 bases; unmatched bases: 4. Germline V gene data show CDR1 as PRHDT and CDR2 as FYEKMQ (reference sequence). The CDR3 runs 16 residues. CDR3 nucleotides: TGTGCCAGCAGCCGACAGGGGGCGAACTCTGGAAACACCATATATTTT. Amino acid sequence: CASSRQGANSGNTIYF.